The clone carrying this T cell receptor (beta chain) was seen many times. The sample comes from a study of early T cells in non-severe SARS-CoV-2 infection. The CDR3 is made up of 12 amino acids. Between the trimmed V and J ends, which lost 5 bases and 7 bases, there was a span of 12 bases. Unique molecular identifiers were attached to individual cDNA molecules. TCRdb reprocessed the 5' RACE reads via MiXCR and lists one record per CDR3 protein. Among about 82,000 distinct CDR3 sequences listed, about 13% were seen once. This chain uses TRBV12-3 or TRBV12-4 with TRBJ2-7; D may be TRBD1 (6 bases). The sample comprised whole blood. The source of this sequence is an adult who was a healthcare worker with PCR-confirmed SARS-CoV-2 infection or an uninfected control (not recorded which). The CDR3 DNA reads TGTGCCAGCAGTCCGACAGGTACGGAGCAGTACTTC. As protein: CASSPTGTEQYF.